This TCR beta chain was captured in a study of brain T cells in children with intractable seizures. Whole-study results and caveats: Patients' HCMV serostatus was unknown; virus specificity rests on CDR3 similarity alone. Clones missing pre-surgery may reflect undersampling of that blood sample.

Assay: immunoSEQ multiplex PCR; the TCRdb copy retains only in-frame clones and omits some. The table has a few hundred thousand clones, about 93% seen once. The time point denotes: blood from clinic visit 5 months post-surgery; TSC patient then seizure free. Only cases whose brain tissue showed the highest T cell transcript signatures were sequenced. Pre-surgery treatment included at least one anti-epileptic drug. The CDR3 is 16 residues long. CDR1 and CDR2 (germline): SNHLY, FYNNEI. V lost 3 bases and J lost 1; bases outside the gene matches: 8. As concerns this clone: The target antigen is unknown.

The specimen was peripheral blood, collected 5 to 6 months after surgery. This TCR derives from a boy under two years old with tuberous sclerosis and intractable seizures. This chain connects TRBV2 to TRBJ1-1; 7 bases map to TRBD1. Here the CDR3 reads CASSDLGTGENTEAFF. The CDR3 nucleotides are TGTGCCAGCAGTGACTTGGGTACAGGGGAGAACACTGAAGCTTTCTTT.